This TCR beta chain was sequenced in a study of HIV-infected patients and healthy controls. Reverse transcription used roughly 480 ng RNA and constant-region primers for alpha and beta. Using multiplexing indices, alpha and beta chain libraries were generated apart by chain-specific third strand synthesis. Priming off the SP2 site generated the second strand. TCRdb called the 5' RACE reads again in MiXCR, with one record for every CDR3 protein. This table holds over 8,000 distinct CDR3 sequences, roughly a tenth found once. Notes on this clonotype: The junction differs from germline at one of its ends, possibly a read error.

All unsorted peripheral T cells were captured because whole blood was used without fractionation. The TCR originated in an adult with HIV infection. This specimen was blood, taken before antiretroviral therapy.

Written as DNA, the CDR3 is TGCAGCGTTGGAAAACGGGACCGATCCCAAGAAACCCAGTACTTC. It yields the protein CSVGKRDRSQETQYF. The chain uses TRBV29-1 and TRBJ2-5, with D perhaps being TRBD1 or TRBD2 (5 bases each). CDR3 length: 15 residues. Germline V gene data show CDR1 as SQVTM and CDR2 as ANQGSEA.